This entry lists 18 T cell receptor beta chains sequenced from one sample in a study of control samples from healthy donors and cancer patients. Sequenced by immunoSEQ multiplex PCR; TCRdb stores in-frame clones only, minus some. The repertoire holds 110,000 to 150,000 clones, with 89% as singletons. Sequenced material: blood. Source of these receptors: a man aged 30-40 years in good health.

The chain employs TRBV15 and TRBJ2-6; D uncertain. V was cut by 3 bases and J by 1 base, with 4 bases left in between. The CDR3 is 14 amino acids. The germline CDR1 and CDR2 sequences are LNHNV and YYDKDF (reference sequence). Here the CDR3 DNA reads TGTGCCACCAGCAGGGGGTCTGGGGCCAACGTCCTGACTTTC. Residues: CATSRGSGANVLTF.

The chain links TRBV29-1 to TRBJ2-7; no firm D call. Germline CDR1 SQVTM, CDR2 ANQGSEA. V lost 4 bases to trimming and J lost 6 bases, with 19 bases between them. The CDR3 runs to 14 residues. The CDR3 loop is CSVASGSSPGEQYF. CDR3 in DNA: TGCAGCGTTGCCTCAGGCTCTTCCCCCGGCGAGCAGTACTTC.

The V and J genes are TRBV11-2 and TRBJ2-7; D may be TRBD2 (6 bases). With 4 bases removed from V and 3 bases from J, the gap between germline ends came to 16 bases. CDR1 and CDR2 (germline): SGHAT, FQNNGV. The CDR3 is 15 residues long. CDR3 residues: CASSSRDLGVYEQYF. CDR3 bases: TGTGCCAGCAGCTCGCGGGACTTAGGGGTCTACGAGCAGTACTTC.

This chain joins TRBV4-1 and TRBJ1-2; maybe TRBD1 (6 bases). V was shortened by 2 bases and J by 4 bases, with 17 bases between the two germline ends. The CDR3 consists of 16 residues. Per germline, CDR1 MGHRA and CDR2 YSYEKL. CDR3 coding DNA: TGCGCCAGCAGCCAATCCCGGGACACCCTAATCTATGGCTACACCTTC. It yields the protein CASSQSRDTLIYGYTF.

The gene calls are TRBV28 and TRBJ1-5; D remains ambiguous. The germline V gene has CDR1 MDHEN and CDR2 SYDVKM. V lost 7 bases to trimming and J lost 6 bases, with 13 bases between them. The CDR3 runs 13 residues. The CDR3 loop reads CASIQILGQPQHF. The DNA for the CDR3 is TGTGCCAGCATTCAGATTTTGGGTCAGCCCCAGCATTTT.

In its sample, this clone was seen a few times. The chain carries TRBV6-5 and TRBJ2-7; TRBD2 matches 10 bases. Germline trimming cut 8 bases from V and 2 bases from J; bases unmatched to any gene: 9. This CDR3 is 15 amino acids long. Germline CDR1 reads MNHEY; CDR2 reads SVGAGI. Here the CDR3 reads CASEAGGAGTYEQYF. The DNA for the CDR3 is TGTGCCAGCGAAGCGGGGGGGGCGGGTACCTACGAGCAGTACTTC.

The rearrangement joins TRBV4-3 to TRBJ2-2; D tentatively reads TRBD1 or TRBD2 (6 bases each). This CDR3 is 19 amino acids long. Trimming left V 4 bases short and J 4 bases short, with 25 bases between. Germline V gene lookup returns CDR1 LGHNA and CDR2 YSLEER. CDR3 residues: CASSLTLRGPAKGTGELFF. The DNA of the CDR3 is TGCGCCAGCAGCCTTACCCTCCGGGGGCCCGCCAAGGGCACCGGGGAGCTGTTTTTT.

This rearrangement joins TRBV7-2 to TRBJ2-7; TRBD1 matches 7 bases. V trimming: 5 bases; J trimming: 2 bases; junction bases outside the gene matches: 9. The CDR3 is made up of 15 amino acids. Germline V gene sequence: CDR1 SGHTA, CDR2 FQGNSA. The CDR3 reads CASSTSRDSTYEQYF. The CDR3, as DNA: TGTGCCAGCAGCACGTCCCGGGACAGCACCTACGAGCAGTACTTC.

As DNA, the CDR3 is TGTGCCAGCAGTTTAGGGGCAGGGATCGACTATGGCTACACCTTC. This translates into CASSLGAGIDYGYTF. The chain is built from TRBV27 and TRBJ1-2; D perhaps matches TRBD1 (5 bases). In germline, CDR1 is MNHEY, CDR2 SMNVEV (reference sequence). This CDR3 has 15 residues. V lost 2 bases and J 3 bases, leaving 13 bases between the germline ends.

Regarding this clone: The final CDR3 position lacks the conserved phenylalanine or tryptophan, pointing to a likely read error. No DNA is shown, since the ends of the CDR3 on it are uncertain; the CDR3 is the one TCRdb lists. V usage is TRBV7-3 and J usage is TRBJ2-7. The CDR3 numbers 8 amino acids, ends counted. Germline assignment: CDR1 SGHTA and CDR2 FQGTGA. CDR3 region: CASSPEGY.

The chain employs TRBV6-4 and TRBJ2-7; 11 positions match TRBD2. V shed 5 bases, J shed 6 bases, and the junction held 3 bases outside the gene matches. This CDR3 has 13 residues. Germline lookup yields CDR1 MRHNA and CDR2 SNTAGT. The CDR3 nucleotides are TGTGCCAGCAGTCGCCTAGCGGGGGGCGAGCAGTACTTC. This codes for CASSRLAGGEQYF.

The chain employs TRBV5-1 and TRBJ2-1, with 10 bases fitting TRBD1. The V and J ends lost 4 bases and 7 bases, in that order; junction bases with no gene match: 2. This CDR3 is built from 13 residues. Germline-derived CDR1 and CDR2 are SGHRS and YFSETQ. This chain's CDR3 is CASSGQGVNEQFF. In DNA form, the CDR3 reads TGCGCCAGCAGCGGACAGGGGGTGAATGAGCAGTTCTTC.

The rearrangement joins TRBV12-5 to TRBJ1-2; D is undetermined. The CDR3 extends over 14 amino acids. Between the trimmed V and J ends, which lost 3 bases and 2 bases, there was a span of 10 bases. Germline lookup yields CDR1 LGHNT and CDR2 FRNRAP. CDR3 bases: TGTGCTAGTGGTTTTGTCGATAGGAACTATGGCTACACCTTC. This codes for CASGFVDRNYGYTF. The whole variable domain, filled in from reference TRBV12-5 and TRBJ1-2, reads DARVTQTPRHKVTEMGQEVTMRCQPILGHNTVFWYRQTMMQGLELLAYFRNRAPLDDSGMPKDRFSAEMPDATLATLKIQPSEPRDSAVYFCASGFVDRNYGYTFGSGTRLTVV.

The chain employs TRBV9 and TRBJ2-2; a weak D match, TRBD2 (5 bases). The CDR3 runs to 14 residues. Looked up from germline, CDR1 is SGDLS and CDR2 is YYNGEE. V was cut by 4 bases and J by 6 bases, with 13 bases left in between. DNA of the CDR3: TGTGCCAGCAGCCCACGTCGGGGATCCGGGGAGCTGTTTTTT. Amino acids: CASSPRRGSGELFF.

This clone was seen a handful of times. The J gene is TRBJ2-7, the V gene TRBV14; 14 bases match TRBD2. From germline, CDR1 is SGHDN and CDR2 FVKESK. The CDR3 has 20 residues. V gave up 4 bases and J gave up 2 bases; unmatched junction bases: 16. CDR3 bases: TGTGCCAGCAGCCGAGGATCGCCGGGACTAGCGGGAGTGAGACCCTACGAGCAGTACTTC. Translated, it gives CASSRGSPGLAGVRPYEQYF.

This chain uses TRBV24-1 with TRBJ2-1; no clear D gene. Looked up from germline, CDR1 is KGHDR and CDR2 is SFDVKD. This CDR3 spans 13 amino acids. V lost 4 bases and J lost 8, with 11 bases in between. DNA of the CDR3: TGTGCCACCAGTGAGGGCCAGTTGGATGAGCAGTTCTTC. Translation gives CATSEGQLDEQFF.

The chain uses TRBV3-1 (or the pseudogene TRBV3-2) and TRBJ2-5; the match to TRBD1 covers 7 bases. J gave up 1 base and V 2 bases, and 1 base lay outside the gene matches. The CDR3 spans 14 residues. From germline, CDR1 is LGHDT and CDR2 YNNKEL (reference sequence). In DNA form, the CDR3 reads TGTGCCAGCAGCCAATCAGGGGGCCAAGAGACCCAGTACTTC. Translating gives CASSQSGGQETQYF.

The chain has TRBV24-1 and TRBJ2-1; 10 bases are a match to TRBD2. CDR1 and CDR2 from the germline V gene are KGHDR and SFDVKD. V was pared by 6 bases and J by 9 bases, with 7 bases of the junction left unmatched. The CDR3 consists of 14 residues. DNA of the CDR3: TGTGCCACCAGTATCGGCCTAGCGGGAGCTGAGCAGTTCTTC. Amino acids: CATSIGLAGAEQFF.